This T cell receptor beta chain was found in a study of blood T cell repertoires in COVID-19 (dated by TCRdb to 2019 to 2021). Study-wide context: The collaborator samples originated in the United States, Italy and Spain and spanned the acute and convalescent phases of COVID-19. Where HLA class I and class II types were available, the types were taken from metadata supplied by the sample provider, not from assay-based typing. The dataset comprised deeply sampled blood TCRbeta repertoires from subjects exposed to, actively infected with, or recovered from COVID-19. A freely available public database, intended as a resource for researchers studying the immune response to SARS-CoV-2, is where the repertoires were released. Samples were obtained from the ongoing ImmuneRACE study (first 160 participants) and from 1,254 subjects provided by 6 global collaborators. The material from the prospective study consisted of cDNA or gDNA derived from T cells, B-cell-depleted T cells, or PBMCs. Sample metadata almost always included a de-identified subject ID, COVID-19 status, age in years and sex. What the authors observed across the whole study: The amount of clinical and demographic metadata varied by source and participant and was provided uncurated.

TCRbeta CDR3 regions were amplified from genomic DNA by means of the immunoSEQ Assay, a bias-controlled multiplex PCR. The authors' analysis ran thus. The number of nucleated cells in each sample was estimated by amplification of reference gene primers within the assay. Sequence reads were collapsed and filtered to measure the absolute abundance of every unique TCRbeta CDR3 rearrangement. For each sample, productive Simpson clonality was calculated by taking the square root of Simpson's diversity index across productive rearrangements. TCRdb limited this immuneACCESS table to in-frame rearrangements with V and J called. A share of clones is missing; checked studies link under half to unresolved V genes, and the rest is unexplained. The V and J calls and the clone size are those of that table, but D and trimming were determined from the DNA. The sample contains 190,000 or so clones, 78% of them found a single time. The ten top clones hold 2.5% to 3.5% of the sample.

CDR1 MNHEY and CDR2 SVGAGI are derived from the germline V gene. Measured from the cysteine to the phenylalanine, the CDR3 is 15 residues long. Solely the CDR3 DNA is kept, with 45 bases framed from the first base. The V and J ends are trimmed by 6 bases and 3 bases, leaving 18 bases between them. This clone was detected only a few times. What antigen it recognizes has not been identified. No base quality information exists; no much larger clone differs at one position. Each collaborating institution followed its own protocols to collect whole blood in K2EDTA tubes. For TCRbeta analysis, collaborators shipped samples as frozen whole blood, isolated PBMCs, or DNA extracted from either of those sample types.

The chain uses TRBV6-5 and TRBJ2-7; TRBD2 might be the D gene, on 5 matching bases. The source of this sequence is a woman at least 80 years old with active or convalescent COVID-19. The sample comprised peripheral blood. The base sequence is TGTGCCAGCAGCCGCTCGAACCGGGATATCTACGAGCAGTACTTC. This encodes CASSRSNRDIYEQYF.